In this sample, the clone carrying this TCR beta chain turned up a few times. The antigen is unknown. Use of 60 Vbeta and 13 Jbeta primers characterized the PCR. Methods used by the authors: As a later analysis found, there were 78 million or so unique TCR beta chains, of which around 10 million were shared. The method was immunoSEQ multiplex PCR; TCRdb's version includes in-frame clones alone and lacks a portion of them. That table supplies the V and J calls and clone size; D and trimming were determined from the DNA. The data contain around 120,000 clones, roughly 80% of them singletons. These data originate in a study of cytomegalovirus exposure and HLA in healthy donors. Study-wide results and caveats: Fewer N-insertions (relative to the approximately 700-donor mean) were reportedly seen in an Asian-associated ancestry cluster in a later analysis. Earlier analysis found most TCR beta V segments productive about 90% or about 30% of the time. Indistinguishable V segments such as TRBV6-2 and TRBV6-3 were excluded.

In germline, CDR1 is SNHLY, CDR2 FYNNEI. V was clipped by 2 bases and J by 1 base, with 6 bases between them. The CDR3 totals 14 residues. Sample: PBMCs. The clonotype comes from a boy under 18 in good health and CMV-seronegative. This sequence joins TRBV2 and TRBJ2-1; TRBD2 is a possible D gene (5 bases). The CDR3 sequence is CASSELASYNEQFF. CDR3 DNA: TGTGCCAGCAGTGAACTAGCTTCCTACAATGAGCAGTTCTTC.